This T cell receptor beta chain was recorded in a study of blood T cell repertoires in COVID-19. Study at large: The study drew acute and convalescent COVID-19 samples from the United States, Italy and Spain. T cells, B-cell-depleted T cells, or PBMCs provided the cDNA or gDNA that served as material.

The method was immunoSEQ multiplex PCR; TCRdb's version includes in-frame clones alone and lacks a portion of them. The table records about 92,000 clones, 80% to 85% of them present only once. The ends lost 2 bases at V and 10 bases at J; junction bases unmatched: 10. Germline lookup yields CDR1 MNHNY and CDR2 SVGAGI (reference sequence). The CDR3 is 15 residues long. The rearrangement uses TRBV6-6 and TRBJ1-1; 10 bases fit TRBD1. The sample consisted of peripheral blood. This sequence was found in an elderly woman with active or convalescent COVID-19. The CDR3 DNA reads TGTGCCAGCAGTTACGGCGAGACAGGGGGCTATGGAGCTTTCTTT. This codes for CASSYGETGGYGAFF.